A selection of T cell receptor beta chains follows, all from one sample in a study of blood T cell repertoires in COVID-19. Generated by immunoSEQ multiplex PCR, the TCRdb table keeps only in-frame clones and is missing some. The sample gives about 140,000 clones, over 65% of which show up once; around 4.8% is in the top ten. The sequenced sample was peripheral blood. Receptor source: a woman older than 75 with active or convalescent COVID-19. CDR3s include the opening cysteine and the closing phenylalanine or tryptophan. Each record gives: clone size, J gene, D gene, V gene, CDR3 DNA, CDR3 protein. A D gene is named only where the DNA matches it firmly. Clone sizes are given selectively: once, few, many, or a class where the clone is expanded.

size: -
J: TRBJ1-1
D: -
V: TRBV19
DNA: TGTGCCAGTAGTATAGGAGGGAACACTGAAGCTTTCTTT
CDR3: CASSIGGNTEAFF

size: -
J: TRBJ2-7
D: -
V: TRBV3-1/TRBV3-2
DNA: TGTGCCAGCAGCCAGGAGCGGGTGAGCTCCTACGAGCAGTACTTC
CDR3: CASSQERVSSYEQYF

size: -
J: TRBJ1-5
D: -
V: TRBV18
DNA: TGTGCCAGCTCACTTGGCAGAAATCAGCCCCAGCATTTT
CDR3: CASSLGRNQPQHF

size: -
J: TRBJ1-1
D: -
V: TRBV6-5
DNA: TGTGCCAGCCACTTTAGAAACACTGAAGCTTTCTTT
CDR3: CASHFRNTEAFF

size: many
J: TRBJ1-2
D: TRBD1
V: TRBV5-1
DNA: TGCGCCAGCAGCTTAGAAGGGGGCGCCGATGGCTACACCTTC
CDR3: CASSLEGGADGYTF

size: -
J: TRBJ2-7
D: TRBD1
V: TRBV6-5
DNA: TGTGCCAGCAGTAGGGAGACAGGGGGTAACGAGCAGTACTTC
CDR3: CASSRETGGNEQYF

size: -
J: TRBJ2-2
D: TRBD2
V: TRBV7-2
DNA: TGTGCCAGCAGCAAGACTAGCGGGGGAGCGAACACCGGGGAGCTGTTTTTT
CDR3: CASSKTSGGANTGELFF

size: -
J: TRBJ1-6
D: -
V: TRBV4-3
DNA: TGCGCCAGCAGCCATAGGACAGTCTCCTATAATTCACCCCTCCACTTT
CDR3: CASSHRTVSYNSPLHF

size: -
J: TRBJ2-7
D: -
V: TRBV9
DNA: TGTGCCAGCAGCGTAGGAACCGCACGAGGAAGTGAGCAGTACTTC
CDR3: CASSVGTARGSEQYF

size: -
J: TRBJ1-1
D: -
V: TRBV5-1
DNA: TGCGCCAGCAGCCCGGGGGTTCAATCAGGAGCTTTCTTT
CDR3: CASSPGVQSGAFF

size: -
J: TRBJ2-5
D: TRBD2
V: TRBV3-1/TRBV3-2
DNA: TGTGCCTCCAAGGTGGGCGGGGGGACGTACCAAGAGACCCAGTACTTC
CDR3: CASKVGGGTYQETQYF

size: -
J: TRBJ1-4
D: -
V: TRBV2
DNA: TGTGCCAGCAGTGGGCCCCTAGGAACTGATGAAAAACTGTTTTTT
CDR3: CASSGPLGTDEKLFF

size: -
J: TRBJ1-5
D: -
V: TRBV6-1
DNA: TGTGCCAGCAGTGAACCCCCCCGGCCCCAGCATTTT
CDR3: CASSEPPRPQHF

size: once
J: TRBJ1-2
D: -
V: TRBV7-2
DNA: TGTGCCAGCAGCTCCCAACAGGGTTTATATGGCTACACCTTC
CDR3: CASSSQQGLYGYTF

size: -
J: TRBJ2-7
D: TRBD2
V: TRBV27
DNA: TGTGCCAGCAGTTCCTCTAGCGGAAGCATCTCCTACGAGCAGTACTTC
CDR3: CASSSSSGSISYEQYF

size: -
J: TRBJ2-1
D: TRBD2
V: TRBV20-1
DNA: TGCAGTGCTAGTAAAGCGGGGGGGCACGGTGAGCAGTTCTTC
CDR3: CSASKAGGHGEQFF

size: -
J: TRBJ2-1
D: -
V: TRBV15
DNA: TGTGCCACCAGCATAGAAGACAGATTGTACAATGAGCAGTTCTTC
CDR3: CATSIEDRLYNEQFF

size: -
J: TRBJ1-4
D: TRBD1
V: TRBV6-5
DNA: TGTGCCAGCAGTCGGACAGGGACTTATGGTGAAAAACTGTTTTTT
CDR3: CASSRTGTYGEKLFF

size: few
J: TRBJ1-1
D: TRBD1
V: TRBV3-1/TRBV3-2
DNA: TGTGCCAGCAGCCAGACCAGGGGGACCACTGAAGCTTTCTTT
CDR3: CASSQTRGTTEAFF

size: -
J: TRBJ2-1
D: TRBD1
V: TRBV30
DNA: TGTGCCTGGAGTATCTCGGGACAGGGATCCTACAATGAGCAGTTCTTC
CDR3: CAWSISGQGSYNEQFF

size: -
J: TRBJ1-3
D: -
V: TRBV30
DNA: TGTGCCTGGACCGGAGACTCTGGAAACACCATATATTTT
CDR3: CAWTGDSGNTIYF

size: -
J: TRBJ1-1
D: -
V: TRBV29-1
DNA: TGCAGCGGGAGACAGCTCTCTGAAGCTTTCTTT
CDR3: CSGRQLSEAFF

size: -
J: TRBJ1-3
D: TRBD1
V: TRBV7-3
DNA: TGTGCCAGCAGCTTAAGTTGGGACAGAGTTACCTCTGGAAACACCATATATTTT
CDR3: CASSLSWDRVTSGNTIYF

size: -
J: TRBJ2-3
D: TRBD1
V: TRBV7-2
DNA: TGTGCCAGCAGCTTAGGGGGACAGGGTTTATTAGGTACGCAGTATTTT
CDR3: CASSLGGQGLLGTQYF

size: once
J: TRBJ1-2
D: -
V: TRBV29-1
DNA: TGCAGCGTTGAAGATCGGTTGATTAACTATGGCTACACCTTC
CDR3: CSVEDRLINYGYTF

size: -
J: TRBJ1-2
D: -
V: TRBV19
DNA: TGTGCCAGTAGTTCACAAGGACAGAGATATGGCTACACCTTC
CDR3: CASSSQGQRYGYTF

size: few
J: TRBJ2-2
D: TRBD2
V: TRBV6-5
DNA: TGTGCCAGCAGCCCCGGGGCTAGCGGCACCGGGGAGCTGTTTTTT
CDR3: CASSPGASGTGELFF

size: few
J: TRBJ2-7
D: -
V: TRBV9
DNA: TGTGCCAGCAGCGTAGCCGGCTCTGGGGGGGAGCAGTACTTC
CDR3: CASSVAGSGGEQYF

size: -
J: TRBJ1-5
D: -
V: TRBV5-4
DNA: TGTGCCAGCAGCTTGATTGGGGAGCCAGCCCAGCATTTT
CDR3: CASSLIGEPAQHF

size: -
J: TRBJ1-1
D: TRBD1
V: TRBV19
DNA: TGTGCCAGTAGTACGACAGGGAGGTGGGGCACTGAAGCTTTCTTT
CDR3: CASSTTGRWGTEAFF

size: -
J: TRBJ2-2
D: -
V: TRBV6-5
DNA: TGTGCCAGCAGTCGGACAGCCATCACCGGGGAGCTGTTTTTT
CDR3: CASSRTAITGELFF

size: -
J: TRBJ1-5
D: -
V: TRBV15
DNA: TGTGCCACCAGCAGAGGAGGGAGCAATCAGCCCCAGCATTTT
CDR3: CATSRGGSNQPQHF

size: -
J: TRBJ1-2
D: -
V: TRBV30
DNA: TGTGCCTGGAACCTCGAAAGGCAGGGCGGTGGCTACACCTTC
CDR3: CAWNLERQGGGYTF

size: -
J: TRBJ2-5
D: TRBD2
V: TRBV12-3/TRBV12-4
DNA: TGTGCCACAAAGCGGGGGGACGGAGAGACCCAGTACTTC
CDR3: CATKRGDGETQYF

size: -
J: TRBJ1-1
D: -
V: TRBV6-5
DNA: TGTGCCAGCGGACTATCAGGCTTCTCCACTGAAGCTTTCTTT
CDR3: CASGLSGFSTEAFF

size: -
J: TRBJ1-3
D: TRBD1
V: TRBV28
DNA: TGTGCCAGCAGCCCCCCGGGACAGGGGGCGGTCACCATATATTTT
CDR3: CASSPPGQGAVTIYF

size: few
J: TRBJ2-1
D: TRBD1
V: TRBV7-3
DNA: TGTGCCAGCAGCTCCCAACCGACAGGGAACAATGAGCAGTTCTTC
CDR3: CASSSQPTGNNEQFF

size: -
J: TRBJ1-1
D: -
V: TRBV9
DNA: TGTGCCAGCAGCGTAGTGGTCCGAGATGTCGACACTGAAGCTTTCTTT
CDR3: CASSVVVRDVDTEAFF

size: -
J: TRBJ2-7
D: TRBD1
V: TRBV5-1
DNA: TGCGCCAGCACCGTGGGACAGTTGAAGGACGAGCAGTACTTC
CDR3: CASTVGQLKDEQYF

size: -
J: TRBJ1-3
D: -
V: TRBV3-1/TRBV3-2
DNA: TGTGCCAGCAGCCCCAGCGCAGCCGCAGGAAACACCATATATTTT
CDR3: CASSPSAAAGNTIYF

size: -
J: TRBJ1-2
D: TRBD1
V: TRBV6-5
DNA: TGTGCCAGCAGTACTCGACAGGGTGGCTACACCTTC
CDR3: CASSTRQGGYTF

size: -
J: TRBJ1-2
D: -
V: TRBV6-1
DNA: TGTGCCAGCAGTGAAGGTCTTTACTATGGCTACACCTTC
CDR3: CASSEGLYYGYTF

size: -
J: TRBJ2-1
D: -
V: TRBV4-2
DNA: TGTGCCAGCAGCCACCCCCTCGCGGGGGCGGGGGTGGGAAATGAGCAGTTCTTC
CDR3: CASSHPLAGAGVGNEQFF

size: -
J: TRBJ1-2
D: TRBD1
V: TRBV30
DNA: TGTGCCTGGAGTTTAAAAGGGACAGCGGTCATTACTATGGGCTACACCTTC
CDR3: CAWSLKGTAVITMGYTF